The 15 T cell receptor beta chains presented below share a single source sample, sequenced in a study of CD8+CD57+ T cells in acquired aplastic anemia. Both TCR beta VDJ combination and CDR3 sequence profiling were carried out. Genomic DNA was the template for this profiling. MiXCR was run by TCRdb on the reads, yielding one entry per CDR3 protein. The profile shows 350,000 to 450,000 distinct CDR3 sequences, roughly 64% of them singletons. The specimen was sorted CD4+, CD8+, or CD8+CD57+ T cells (not recorded which) from PBMCs. The source of these receptors is a human donor in good health, serving as a control.

CDR3 amino acids: CANRTTRRYTGELFF. As DNA, the CDR3 is TGTGCCAACCGAACGACTAGGAGGTACACCGGGGAGCTGTTTTTT. The chain combines TRBV18 with TRBJ2-2, with a possible D match to TRBD2 (6 bases). The CDR3 loop spans 15 amino acids. The germline CDR1 and CDR2 sequences are KGHSH and LQKENI. V was clipped by 10 bases and J by 3 bases, with 18 bases between them. The variable domain in full, completed from reference TRBV18 and TRBJ2-2, reads NAGVMQNPRHLVRRRGQEARLRCSPMKGHSHVYWYRQLPEEGLKFMVYLQKENIIDESGMPKERFSAEFPKEGPSILRIQQVVRGDSAAYFCANRTTRRYTGELFFGEGSRLTVL.

Points on this clonotype: The conserved phenylalanine or tryptophan normally closing the CDR3 is absent here, so this likely arose from a read error. No DNA is shown, since the ends of the CDR3 on it are uncertain; the CDR3 is the one TCRdb lists. V gene TRBV7-2 combines with J gene TRBJ2-7; the table's D call, TRBD1, was not checked against the DNA. Germline V gene data show CDR1 as SGHTA and CDR2 as FQGNSA. The CDR3 totals 13 residues, both ends included. Here the CDR3 reads CASSLGRGDQPYL.

As regards this clonotype: The limits of the CDR3 on the DNA are not certain, so only TCRdb's listed CDR3 is given. V gene TRBV7-2 combines with J gene TRBJ2-7; TRBD2 is the table's D call, not checked against the DNA. The CDR3 is made up of 14 amino acids, end residues included. Looked up from germline, CDR1 is SGHTA and CDR2 is FQGNSA. The CDR3 spells CASSFPPSREQYFF.

This clonotype was observed a few times. The V call is TRBV7-2, the J call TRBJ2-1, with 10 nucleotides matching TRBD2. Trimming took 7 bases from V and 2 from J; bases not matched to a gene: 8. Germline V gene data show CDR1 as SGHTA and CDR2 as FQGNSA. The CDR3 totals 16 residues. Here the CDR3 DNA reads TGTGCCAGCATCAGAGCGGGAGGGATGACCTACAATGAGCAGTTCTTC. This codes for CASIRAGGMTYNEQFF.

In the case of this clonotype: This CDR3 is missing its conserved last phenylalanine or tryptophan, likely due to a read error. The chain couples TRBV20-1 to TRBJ1-1; 9 nucleotides align to TRBD1. Germline CDR1 reads DFQATT; CDR2 reads SNEGSKA (reference sequence). This CDR3 contains 15 residues. V lost 7 bases to trimming and J lost 9 bases; unmatched junction nucleotides: 18. The CDR3 protein is CSVSPGTGSLLKAFP. CDR3 coding DNA: TGCAGTGTTAGCCCCGGGACAGGGTCCCTGCTGAAAGCTTTCCCT.

This clonotype was detected once. The chain combines TRBV6-6 with TRBJ1-2; D gene unclear. Trimming took 6 bases from V and 4 from J, leaving 24 bases between them. Germline V gene sequence: CDR1 MNHNY, CDR2 SVGAGI (reference sequence). CDR3 length: 17 amino acids. The DNA of the CDR3 is TGTGCCAGCAGCATCGGAAGGACGGTTAGGACCATCTATGGCTACACCTTC. Protein: CASSIGRTVRTIYGYTF.

For this clonotype: At one end, the junction sequence differs from germline, possibly due to a read error. The chain is built from TRBV5-1 and TRBJ2-1; D remains ambiguous. The CDR3 spans 14 residues. Per germline, CDR1 SGHRS and CDR2 YFSETQ. The CDR3 is CASSFSSSLSEQFF. CDR3 in DNA: TGTGCCAGCAGCTTCTCGAGCTCCCTCTCAGAGCAGTTCTTC.

This chain joins TRBV7-6 and TRBJ2-7; 10 nucleotides agree with TRBD1. Looked up from germline, CDR1 is SGHVS and CDR2 is FNYEAQ. The J segment lost 2 bases and the V segment lost 4 bases, leaving 8 bases of the junction unmatched. This CDR3 is built from 16 residues. For the CDR3, the DNA is TGTGCCAGCAGCTCAGCGCGGGGGACAGGGGCCTACGAGCAGTACTTC. Its translation is CASSSARGTGAYEQYF.

This clonotype came up once. This chain joins TRBV20-1 and TRBJ2-7, with 7 bases identical to TRBD2. Germline CDR1 DFQATT, CDR2 SNEGSKA (reference sequence). The CDR3 has 13 amino acids. Trimming cost V 6 bases and J 6 bases; bases outside gene matches: 11. CDR3 sequence (DNA): TGCAGTGCAAGACTCGCGGGGGTCACCGAGCAGTACTTC. This gives the protein CSARLAGVTEQYF.

On this clonotype: A much bigger clone sits one base away, suggesting this may be a read error. This chain joins TRBV19 and TRBJ2-1, with D possibly TRBD1 on 5 matching bases. The germline gives CDR1 LNHDA, CDR2 SQIVND (reference sequence). There are 14 residues in the CDR3. The CDR3 reads CATYGPQPDNGQFF. The CDR3 coding sequence is TGTGCCACTTATGGGCCCCAACCGGACAATGGGCAGTTCTTC.

Ten or more counts support this clonotype. The rearrangement joins TRBV30 to TRBJ1-4; D unclear. Germline CDR1 reads GTSNPN; CDR2 reads SVGIG (reference sequence). The CDR3 loop spans 13 amino acids. Trimming cost V 4 bases and J 7 bases, with 13 bases left between them. CDR3 residues: CAWTRPRVEKLFF. The CDR3 DNA sequence: TGTGCCTGGACGCGACCCCGGGTTGAAAAACTGTTTTTT.

V usage is TRBV10-3 and J usage is TRBJ2-3; D is perhaps TRBD2 (6 bases). CDR1 is ENHRY and CDR2 is SYGVKD in the germline V gene. Trimming took off 0 bases at V and 6 bases at J, with 16 bases between the two ends. The CDR3 has 16 residues. This chain's CDR3 is CAISESEEGQGDTQYF. DNA of the CDR3: TGTGCCATCAGTGAGTCGGAGGAGGGCCAAGGGGATACGCAGTATTTT.

Turning to this clonotype: Likely a read error: the CDR3 ends without its conserved phenylalanine or tryptophan. The DNA is left out, because the CDR3 cannot be placed on it with certainty; the CDR3 is given as TCRdb lists it. V is TRBV2 and J is TRBJ1-5; TRBD1 reflects the table's D call only, with no check against the DNA. Counting both end residues, the CDR3 totals 15 amino acids. Germline values: CDR1 SNHLY, CDR2 FYNNEI. The chain's CDR3 is CASRPGRGDEQSFEP.

The sample holds a few counts of this clonotype. The chain is built from TRBV11-1 and TRBJ2-7, with 10 bases that match TRBD1. CDR1 SGHAT and CDR2 FQDESV come from the germline V gene (reference sequence). The junction had 13 bases not matched to a gene; V was cut back by 6 bases and J by 2 bases. This CDR3 spans 17 amino acids. CDR3 coding DNA: TGTGCCAGCAGTCGGAACTCTGCCGGGACAGGGGCCTACGAGCAGTACTTC. Its translation: CASSRNSAGTGAYEQYF.

The chain joins TRBV30 to TRBJ2-5; possible D gene TRBD2, 5 bases. CDR3 length: 12 amino acids. The V and J ends lost 4 bases and 2 bases respectively, with 8 bases between them. Germline-derived CDR1 and CDR2 are GTSNPN and SVGIG (reference sequence). CDR3 DNA: TGTGCCTGGAACGGACTTCAAGAGACCCAGTACTTC. Encoded protein: CAWNGLQETQYF.